Below are 32 T cell receptor beta chains sequenced from a single sample in a study of T cell responses to AZD1222 COVID-19 vaccine. Only in-frame clones appear in the TCRdb table, and some are missing; sequencing was by immunoSEQ multiplex PCR. This table has about 64,000 clones, around nine tenths appearing once. The sample was peripheral blood, taken 28 days after the second dose of the MenACWY control vaccine. Receptors were obtained from an adult who received the MenACWY meningococcal vaccine as a control.

The rearrangement uses TRBV7-2 and TRBJ1-2; D is unresolved. Per germline, CDR1 SGHTA and CDR2 FQGNSA. CDR3 length equals 14 residues. The V and J ends lost 1 base and 2 bases respectively, with 8 bases between them. The CDR3: CASSLGQTNYGYTF. The CDR3 region has the DNA TGTGCCAGCAGCTTAGGTCAGACAAACTATGGCTACACCTTC.

A few counts support this clone. This sequence joins TRBV3-1 (or the pseudogene TRBV3-2) and TRBJ1-2; D is possibly TRBD1 (5 bases). CDR1 is LGHDT, CDR2 YNNKEL, per germline (reference sequence). V lost 0 bases, J lost 6 bases, and 11 bases lay in between. The CDR3 sequence is 14 residues long. CDR3 in amino acids: CASSQDAGRNGYTF. The CDR3 DNA is TGTGCCAGCAGCCAAGACGCAGGGAGGAATGGCTACACCTTC.

The gene calls are TRBV5-6 and TRBJ2-5, with TRBD2 matching over 10 bases. CDR1 and CDR2 from the germline V gene are SGHDT and YYEEEE. The V segment lost 1 base and the J segment 2 bases; nucleotides outside the gene matches: 5. The CDR3 runs 16 residues. The CDR3 reads CASSLLAGARQETQYF. The CDR3 DNA reads as TGTGCCAGCAGCTTGCTAGCGGGAGCCCGGCAAGAGACCCAGTACTTC.

The CDR3 DNA reads as TGTGCCAGCACCGGGACCTTTAATTCACCCCTCCACTTT. Its translation: CASTGTFNSPLHF. This sequence joins TRBV12-3 or TRBV12-4 and TRBJ1-6; tentative D call: TRBD1 (5 bases). CDR3 length: 13 amino acids. V was pared by 7 bases and J by 6 bases, with 10 bases between.

The chain is built from TRBV11-2 and TRBJ1-2, with no clear D. This CDR3 is 15 amino acids long. The V end was cut by 5 bases, the J end by 3 bases, with 16 bases between. The germline V gene has CDR1 SGHAT and CDR2 FQNNGV. CDR3 amino acids: CASSPWEGGDYGYTF. CDR3 in DNA: TGTGCCAGCAGCCCTTGGGAGGGCGGGGACTATGGCTACACCTTC.

Comment on this clone: At the DNA level, this CDR3 is encoded by other sequences in the same sample as well. The chain uses TRBV3-1 (or the pseudogene TRBV3-2) and TRBJ1-5, with D hard to call. The germline CDR1 and CDR2 sequences are LGHDT and YNNKEL (reference sequence). Deletions cut 0 bases from V and 0 bases from J, with 3 bases between. This CDR3 is built from 14 residues. The CDR3, as DNA: TGTGCCAGCAGCCAAGATTCTAGCAATCAGCCCCAGCATTTT. This gives the protein CASSQDSSNQPQHF.

The chain joins TRBV19 to TRBJ1-6, with D unclear. With 5 bases removed from V and 6 bases from J, the gap between germline ends came to 17 bases. The CDR3 covers 16 residues. CDR1 LNHDA and CDR2 SQIVND come from the germline V gene (reference sequence). The CDR3 reads CASSRGGRIGNSPLHF. DNA for the CDR3: TGTGCCAGTAGTCGTGGCGGGAGGATTGGTAATTCACCCCTCCACTTT.

The CDR3 here is CASSLASRELFF. The CDR3 bases are TGTGCCAGCAGCTTGGCTAGCCGGGAGCTGTTTTTT. The chain couples TRBV5-8 to TRBJ2-2; TRBD2 is a possible D gene (5 bases). CDR1 is SGHTS and CDR2 is YDEGEE in the germline V gene. V lost 0 bases and J lost 9, with 6 bases in between. The length of the CDR3 is 12 residues.

This clone has more than one count but fewer than ten. The V call is TRBV6-5, the J call TRBJ1-6; 9 nucleotides agree with TRBD1. Germline V gene sequence: CDR1 MNHEY, CDR2 SVGAGI. The CDR3 covers 14 residues. The trim removed 6 bases at V and 6 bases at J, leaving 3 bases unmatched. CDR3 DNA sequence: TGTGCCAGCAGCCGGACAGGGGCTAATTCACCCCTCCACTTT. It yields the protein CASSRTGANSPLHF.

The gene calls are TRBV3-1 (or the pseudogene TRBV3-2) and TRBJ1-3; D not resolved. V lost 0 bases and J 3 bases, leaving 15 bases between the germline ends. Germline V gene data show CDR1 as LGHDT and CDR2 as YNNKEL (reference sequence). This CDR3 is built from 17 residues. CDR3 coding DNA: TGTGCCAGCAGCCAAGATCCGGAGGCCGCGGGTGGAAACACCATATATTTT. The encoded protein is CASSQDPEAAGGNTIYF.

This clone is labeled as medium-sized (0.01 to 0.1%). The chain has TRBV28 and TRBJ1-6; 8 nucleotides match TRBD1. V lost 6 bases to trimming and J lost 4 bases; unmatched junction nucleotides: 8. From germline, CDR1 is MDHEN and CDR2 SYDVKM. The CDR3 length is 16 residues. CDR3 nucleotide sequence: TGTGCCAGCAGCCCTCAGGGGGCCTCTTATAATTCACCCCTCCACTTT. Protein product: CASSPQGASYNSPLHF.

This chain links TRBV5-1 with TRBJ1-1; D ambiguous. This CDR3 contains 13 residues. Germline lookup yields CDR1 SGHRS and CDR2 YFSETQ. V was trimmed by 0 bases and J by 1 base, leaving 4 bases between them. CDR3 in amino acids: CASSLDSNTEAFF. CDR3 sequence (DNA): TGCGCCAGCAGCTTGGATTCGAACACTGAAGCTTTCTTT.

V gene TRBV2 combines with J gene TRBJ1-4; TRBD1 matches at 10 bases. J lost 6 bases, V lost 10 bases, and 11 bases had no gene match. The CDR3 runs 15 residues. The V gene's germline CDR1 is SNHLY and CDR2 FYNNEI. CDR3 protein: CATKLGDRGYEKLFF. Written as DNA, the CDR3 is TGTGCCACCAAGTTAGGGGACAGGGGTTATGAAAAACTGTTTTTT.

This clone was seen only once. The rearrangement uses TRBV5-6 and TRBJ1-5; 7 positions agree with TRBD1. The CDR3 loop spans 15 amino acids. V shed 4 bases and J 2 bases; nucleotides not matched to a gene: 6. Per the germline V gene, CDR1 is SGHDT and CDR2 is YYEEEE. Here the CDR3 DNA reads TGTGCCAGCAGCCAAACAGGGGACGGCAATCAGCCCCAGCATTTT. Translating gives CASSQTGDGNQPQHF. The whole variable domain, filled in from reference TRBV5-6 and TRBJ1-5, reads DAGVTQSPTHLIKTRGQQVTLRCSPKSGHDTVSWYQQALGQGPQFIFQYYEEEERQRGNFPDRFSGHQFPNYSSELNVNALLLGDSALYLCASSQTGDGNQPQHFGDGTRLSIL.

The J gene is TRBJ1-1, the V gene TRBV18; 7 bases fit TRBD1. This CDR3 comprises 13 residues. CDR1 and CDR2 from the germline V gene are KGHSH and LQKENI. The junction had 3 bases not matched to a gene; V was cut back by 3 bases and J by 5 bases. CDR3 region: CASSPSGGTEAFF. CDR3 nucleotide sequence: TGTGCCAGCTCACCGTCAGGGGGGACTGAAGCTTTCTTT.

The chain uses TRBV10-3 and TRBJ2-7, with D possibly matching TRBD2 (5 bases). Germline V CDR1 and CDR2: ENHRY, SYGVKD. This CDR3 has 13 amino acids. The ends were cut back, 11 bases at V and 5 bases at J, with 19 bases in the middle. The CDR3 DNA sequence: TGTGCCTCTCACGGGTGGGAGTACGACGAGCAGTACTTC. This codes for CASHGWEYDEQYF.

V is TRBV2 and J is TRBJ1-5; D is undetermined. V shed 11 bases and J shed 3 bases, with 23 bases lying between them. CDR1 SNHLY and CDR2 FYNNEI come from the germline V gene. This CDR3 contains 16 residues. CDR3 nucleotide sequence: TGTGCCTCCAGTGGGCCAATAGAAAATGACAATCAGCCCCAGCATTTT. Its protein is CASSGPIENDNQPQHF. The complete variable domain, with remaining parts taken from reference TRBV2 and TRBJ1-5, reads EPEVTQTPSHQVTQMGQEVILRCVPISNHLYFYWYRQILGQKVEFLVSFYNNEISEKSEIFDDQFSVERPDGSNFTLKIRSTKLEDSAMYFCASSGPIENDNQPQHFGDGTRLSIL.

The chain carries TRBV21-1 and TRBJ1-2. TRBV21-1 is designated a pseudogene. The CDR3 runs 13 residues. The CDR3 region is CASSKGPAEGYTF. CDR3 in DNA: TGTGCCAGCAGCAAAGGTCCGGCGGAAGGCTACACCTTC.

This sequence joins TRBV12-3 or TRBV12-4 and TRBJ2-3, with a possible D match to TRBD2 (6 bases). V was cut by 9 bases and J by 6 bases, with 10 bases left in between. The CDR3 spans 11 residues. Written as DNA, the CDR3 is TGTGCCAGTCAGGGACTGGATACGCAGTATTTT. It yields the protein CASQGLDTQYF.

This chain connects TRBV28 to TRBJ2-1; TRBD2 agrees at 13 bases. This CDR3 spans 14 amino acids. The V gene's germline CDR1 is MDHEN and CDR2 SYDVKM. The V segment lost 6 bases and the J segment 9 bases; nucleotides outside the gene matches: 5. CDR3: CASSPGLAGTEQFF. CDR3 DNA: TGTGCCAGCAGCCCGGGACTAGCGGGAACTGAGCAGTTCTTC.

The chain carries TRBV24-1 and TRBJ2-2; 13 bases line up with TRBD2. Germline CDR1 KGHDR, CDR2 SFDVKD. There are 17 residues in the CDR3. With V trimmed by 2 bases and J by 6 bases, 5 bases remained unmatched. As DNA, the CDR3 is TGTGCCACCAGTGATTCGGGGACTAGCGGGATCCCCGGGGAGCTGTTTTTT. This translates into CATSDSGTSGIPGELFF.

The chain combines TRBV5-4 with TRBJ1-3, with D uncertain. The germline V and J ends were trimmed by 1 base and 2 bases, with 7 bases remaining between them. Germline assignment: CDR1 SGHNT and CDR2 YYREEE (reference sequence). CDR3 size: 14 residues. The CDR3 bases are TGTGCCAGCAGCTTGACCGGGGCTGGAAACACCATATATTTT. This codes for CASSLTGAGNTIYF.

This clone was detected only once. This rearrangement joins TRBV27 to TRBJ1-1; 8 bases line up with TRBD1. The CDR3 runs 14 residues. Per germline, CDR1 MNHEY and CDR2 SMNVEV (reference sequence). The ends lost 5 bases at V and 9 bases at J; junction bases unmatched: 11. CDR3 amino acids: CASSDRRQGMKAFF. CDR3 bases: TGTGCCAGCAGTGACCGGAGACAGGGGATGAAAGCTTTCTTT.

The CDR3 coding sequence is TGTGCCATCAGTGATTCGGTCAGTAGCAATCAGCCCCAGCATTTT. It translates to CAISDSVSSNQPQHF. This chain joins TRBV10-3 and TRBJ1-5; D uncertain. Looked up from germline, CDR1 is ENHRY and CDR2 is SYGVKD. This CDR3 has 15 residues. V was shortened by 3 bases and J by 0 bases, with 9 bases between the two germline ends.

V and J are TRBV2 and TRBJ2-4, with D possibly matching TRBD1 (6 bases). This CDR3 has 15 residues. The germline CDR1 and CDR2 sequences are SNHLY and FYNNEI. Deletions cut 7 bases from V and 0 bases from J, with 13 bases between. CDR3 sequence reads: CASTLGGLAKNIQYF. The CDR3 nucleotides read TGTGCCAGCACCCTAGGGGGTCTAGCCAAAAACATTCAGTACTTC.

This sequence joins TRBV27 and TRBJ2-5, with D possibly being TRBD2 (6 bases). Trimming shortened V by 4 bases and J by 5 bases, and 11 bases separated the two germline ends. Germline lookup yields CDR1 MNHEY and CDR2 SMNVEV (reference sequence). This CDR3 has 13 residues. CDR3 protein: CASSWGSGETQYF. CDR3 nucleotide sequence: TGTGCCAGCAGTTGGGGGAGCGGGGAGACCCAGTACTTC.

V and J are TRBV11-2 and TRBJ2-1; 8 nucleotides line up with TRBD2. This CDR3 is 15 amino acids long. Germline V gene data show CDR1 as SGHAT and CDR2 as FQNNGV. The J segment lost 7 bases and the V segment lost 4 bases, leaving 9 bases of the junction unmatched. CDR3 DNA: TGTGCCAGCAGCTCCACGAGCGGGAGCAGGAATGAGCAGTTCTTC. Translation gives CASSSTSGSRNEQFF. The full variable domain, in which reference TRBV11-2 and TRBJ2-1 provide the parts outside the CDR3, is EAGVAQSPRYKIIEKRQSVAFWCNPISGHATLYWYQQILGQGPKLLIQFQNNGVVDDSQLPKDRFSAERLKGVDSTLKIQPAKLEDSAVYLCASSSTSGSRNEQFFGPGTRLTVL.

This chain connects TRBV28 to TRBJ1-5, with no clear D. Germline V lookup: CDR1 MDHEN, CDR2 SYDVKM. The CDR3 spans 12 residues. Trimming took 10 bases from V and 8 from J, leaving 15 bases between them. CDR3 bases: TGTGCCACCAGCAACCCAACGAAGCCCCAGCATTTT. Translating gives CATSNPTKPQHF.

The V gene is TRBV12-3 or TRBV12-4, the J gene TRBJ1-1, with D uncertain. The CDR3 consists of 13 residues. Trimming shortened V by 0 bases and J by 1 base, and 3 bases separated the two germline ends. CDR3: CASSLARNTEAFF. The CDR3, as DNA: TGTGCCAGCAGTTTAGCCAGGAACACTGAAGCTTTCTTT.

This sequence joins TRBV30 and TRBJ2-7; D may correspond to TRBD1 or TRBD2 (6 bases each). Germline V gene lookup returns CDR1 GTSNPN and CDR2 SVGIG (reference sequence). The length of the CDR3 is 14 residues. V was clipped by 4 bases and J by 0 bases, with 13 bases between them. Here the CDR3 DNA reads TGTGCCTGGAAACAGGGACTCTCCTCCTACGAGCAGTACTTC. It translates to CAWKQGLSSYEQYF.

The CDR3 sequence: CATSDQGLGNNEQFF. CDR3 DNA: TGTGCCACCAGTGATCAGGGACTAGGTAACAATGAGCAGTTCTTC. The chain employs TRBV24-1 and TRBJ2-1, with 8 positions matching TRBD2. Germline V lookup: CDR1 KGHDR, CDR2 SFDVKD. The CDR3 is 15 amino acids. Trimming took 3 bases from V and 5 from J; bases not matched to a gene: 5.

The V and J genes are TRBV30 and TRBJ2-2; weak D call: TRBD1 (6 bases). V shed 0 bases and J shed 4 bases, with 12 bases lying between them. The V gene's germline CDR1 is GTSNPN and CDR2 SVGIG (reference sequence). CDR3 length: 15 residues. CDR3 DNA: TGTGCCTGGAGTGTTCAGGGGCCAGGCACCGGGGAGCTGTTTTTT. Its translation: CAWSVQGPGTGELFF.